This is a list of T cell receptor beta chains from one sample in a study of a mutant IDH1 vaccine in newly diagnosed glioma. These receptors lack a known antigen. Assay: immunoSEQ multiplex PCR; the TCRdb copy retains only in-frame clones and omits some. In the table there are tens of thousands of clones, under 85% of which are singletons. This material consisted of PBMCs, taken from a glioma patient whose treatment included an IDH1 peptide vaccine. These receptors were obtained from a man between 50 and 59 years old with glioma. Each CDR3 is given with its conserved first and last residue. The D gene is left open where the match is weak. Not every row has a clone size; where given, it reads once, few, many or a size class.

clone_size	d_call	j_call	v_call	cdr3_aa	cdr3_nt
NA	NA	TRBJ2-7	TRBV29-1	CSVQGGAYEQYF	TGCAGCGTCCAGGGGGGGGCCTACGAGCAGTACTTC
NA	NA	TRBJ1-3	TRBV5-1	CASSLVQGRFSGNTIYF	TGCGCCAGCAGCTTGGTACAAGGACGGTTCTCTGGAAACACCATATATTTT
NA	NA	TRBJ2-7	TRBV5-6	CASSLGQVYEQYF	TGTGCCAGCAGCTTGGGACAGGTCTACGAGCAGTACTTC
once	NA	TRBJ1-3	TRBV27	CASRSYSGNTIYF	TGTGCCAGCAGGAGTTACTCTGGAAACACCATATATTTT
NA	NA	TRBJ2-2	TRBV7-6	CASSLIGGGGTGELFF	TGTGCCAGCAGCTTAATTGGGGGGGGCGGCACCGGGGAGCTGTTTTTT
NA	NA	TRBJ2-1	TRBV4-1	CASSQANRNNEQFF	TGCGCCAGCAGCCAAGCAAACAGAAACAATGAGCAGTTCTTC
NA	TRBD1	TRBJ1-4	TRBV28	CASSRDRVGEKLFF	TGTGCCAGCAGTAGAGACAGGGTTGGGGAAAAACTGTTTTTT
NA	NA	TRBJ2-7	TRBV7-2	CASSVHKGPYEQYF	TGTGCCAGCAGCGTCCACAAGGGCCCCTACGAGCAGTACTTC
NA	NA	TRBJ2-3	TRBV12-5	CASGPQAGTQYF	TGTGCTAGTGGCCCCCAGGCGGGTACGCAGTATTTT
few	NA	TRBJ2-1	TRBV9	CASSVEGGQYNEQFF	TGTGCCAGCAGCGTTGAGGGGGGCCAGTACAATGAGCAGTTCTTC
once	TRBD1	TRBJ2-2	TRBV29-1	CSVGTGGTGELFF	TGCAGCGTTGGGACAGGGGGAACCGGGGAGCTGTTTTTT
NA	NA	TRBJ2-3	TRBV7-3	CASSPEPDLVGDTQYF	TGTGCCAGCAGCCCTGAGCCAGACCTAGTTGGGGATACGCAGTATTTT
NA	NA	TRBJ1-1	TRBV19	CASSIGSTEAFF	TGTGCCAGTAGTATAGGGTCGACTGAAGCTTTCTTT
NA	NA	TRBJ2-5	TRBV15	CATSRDPGPEETQYF	TGTGCCACCAGCAGAGATCCCGGGCCAGAAGAGACCCAGTACTTC
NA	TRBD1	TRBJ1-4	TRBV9	CASSVDWTGNEKLFF	TGTGCCAGCAGCGTAGATTGGACAGGGAACGAAAAACTGTTTTTT
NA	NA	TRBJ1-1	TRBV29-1	CSVQSRVDTEAFF	TGCAGCGTCCAGAGCAGGGTGGACACTGAAGCTTTCTTT
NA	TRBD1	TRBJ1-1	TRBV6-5	CASSRTGGTEAFF	TGTGCCAGCAGCCGGACAGGGGGCACTGAAGCTTTCTTT
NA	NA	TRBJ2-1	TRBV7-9	CASSLVRADEQFF	TGTGCCAGCAGCTTAGTTCGCGCGGATGAGCAGTTCTTC
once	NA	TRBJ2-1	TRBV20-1	CSARGDNEQFF	TGCAGTGCTAGAGGGGACAATGAGCAGTTCTTC
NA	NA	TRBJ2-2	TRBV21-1	CASRVSGGDTGELFF	TGTGCCAGCAGGGTATCGGGCGGGGACACCGGGGAGCTGTTTTTT
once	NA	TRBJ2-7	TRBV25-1	CASSDAGMSEQYF	TGTGCCAGCAGTGACGCGGGGATGAGCGAGCAGTACTTC
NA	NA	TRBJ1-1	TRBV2	CASRRDSTEAFF	TGTGCCAGCAGGAGGGATAGCACTGAAGCTTTCTTT
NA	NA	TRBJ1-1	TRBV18	CASSPQGPIMNTEAFF	TGTGCCAGCTCACCGCAGGGGCCAATCATGAACACTGAAGCTTTCTTT
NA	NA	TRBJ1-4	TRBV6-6	CASSYEGGPEKLFF	TGTGCCAGCAGTTACGAAGGGGGACCCGAAAAACTGTTTTTT
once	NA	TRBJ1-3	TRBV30	CAWVRDTSRNTIYF	TGTGCCTGGGTCCGGGACACCAGTAGGAACACCATATATTTT
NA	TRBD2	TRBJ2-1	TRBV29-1	CSVEAGLAGGEQFF	TGCAGCGTTGAGGCAGGACTAGCGGGGGGTGAGCAGTTCTTC
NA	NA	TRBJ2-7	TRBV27	CASSSSRGSYEQYF	TGTGCCAGCAGCTCCTCCAGGGGCTCCTACGAGCAGTACTTC
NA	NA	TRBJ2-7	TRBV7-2	CASSLRASFYEQYF	TGTGCCAGCAGCTTAAGGGCTAGCTTCTACGAGCAGTACTTC
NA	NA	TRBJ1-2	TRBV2	CASSEARGPRGYTF	TGTGCCAGCAGTGAAGCGCGGGGGCCCAGGGGCTACACCTTC
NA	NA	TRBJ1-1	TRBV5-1	CASSLGGSTEAFF	TGCGCCAGCAGCTTGGGAGGGTCCACTGAAGCTTTCTTT
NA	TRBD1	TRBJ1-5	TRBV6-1	CASSAWTGTRDNQPQHF	TGTGCCAGCAGTGCCTGGACAGGGACACGGGACAATCAGCCCCAGCATTTT
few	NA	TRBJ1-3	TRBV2	CASKQGNTIYF	TGTGCCAGCAAACAGGGAAACACCATATATTTT
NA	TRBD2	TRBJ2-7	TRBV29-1	CSVARLAGVEQYF	TGCAGCGTTGCTCGGCTAGCGGGGGTTGAGCAGTACTTC
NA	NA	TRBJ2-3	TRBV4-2	CASSQESSHTQYF	TGTGCCAGCAGCCAAGAGTCCAGCCATACGCAGTATTTT
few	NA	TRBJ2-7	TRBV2	CASSEMPSYEQYF	TGTGCCAGCAGTGAGATGCCCTCCTACGAGCAGTACTTC
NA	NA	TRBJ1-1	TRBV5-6	CASSLGLPRTEAFF	TGTGCCAGCAGCTTGGGACTTCCACGTACTGAAGCTTTCTTT
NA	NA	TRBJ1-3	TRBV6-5	CASSSGYSGNTIYF	TGTGCCAGCAGTTCAGGGTACTCTGGAAACACCATATATTTT
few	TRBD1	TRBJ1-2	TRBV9	CASSGVGTGKYGYTF	TGTGCCAGCAGCGGAGTCGGGACAGGGAAATATGGCTACACCTTC